Following are 29 T cell receptor beta chains from one sample sequenced in a study of early T cells in non-severe SARS-CoV-2 infection. MiXCR was run by TCRdb on the 5' RACE reads, yielding one entry per CDR3 protein. The sample carries more than 65,000 distinct CDR3 sequences, 10% to 15% recorded once. The material sequenced was whole blood. The source of these receptors is an adult who was a healthcare worker with PCR-confirmed SARS-CoV-2 infection or an uninfected control (not recorded which).

This clonotype was observed many times. The CDR3 coding sequence is TGTGCCAGCAGCTCCCGACCCCATGCGCAGAGGACCCAGTACTTC. It specifies CASSSRPHAQRTQYF. This rearrangement joins TRBV5-6 to TRBJ2-5, with D uncertain. Germline loops: CDR1 SGHDT, CDR2 YYEEEE. CDR3 size: 15 residues. Trimming took off 3 bases at V and 7 bases at J, with 19 bases between the two ends.

This clonotype was seen ten or more times. The chain uses TRBV20-1 and TRBJ2-7, with 10 bases that match TRBD1. The CDR3 totals 14 residues. With 5 bases clipped from V and 0 bases from J, the junction kept 4 bases outside the gene matches. Germline loops: CDR1 DFQATT, CDR2 SNEGSKA (reference sequence). The CDR3 nucleotides read TGCAGTGCTGAACGGGACAGGGGCTCCTACGAGCAGTACTTC. It specifies CSAERDRGSYEQYF.

This clonotype was found a few times. This chain connects TRBV20-1 to TRBJ2-1, with D possibly matching TRBD1 (6 bases). V lost 2 bases and J lost 5, with 13 bases in between. CDR1 and CDR2 (germline): DFQATT, SNEGSKA (reference sequence). The CDR3 runs 14 residues. The CDR3 protein is CSARRAGANNEQFF. The CDR3, as DNA: TGCAGTGCTAGAAGGGCAGGGGCTAACAATGAGCAGTTCTTC.

This clonotype was counted only a few times. The J gene is TRBJ2-1, the V gene TRBV11-2; D is unclear. Deletions cut 5 bases from V and 5 bases from J, with 10 bases between. Germline loops: CDR1 SGHAT, CDR2 FQNNGV. CDR3 size: 13 residues. CDR3 protein: CASSEDENNEQFF. CDR3 coding DNA: TGTGCCAGCAGCGAGGACGAAAACAATGAGCAGTTCTTC.

This clonotype was detected a few times. This rearrangement joins TRBV12-5 to TRBJ1-2; no reliable D call. V lost 6 bases and J lost 1, with 9 bases in between. This CDR3 region has 13 residues. CDR1 LGHNT and CDR2 FRNRAP come from the germline V gene. CDR3 in amino acids: CASGEHINYGYTF. The CDR3 nucleotides are TGTGCTAGTGGGGAACACATTAACTATGGCTACACCTTC.

This clonotype has ten or more counts. The genes are TRBV5-1 and TRBJ2-4, with TRBD1 identical over 8 bases. Trimming took 4 bases from V and 8 from J; bases not matched to a gene: 11. Germline V lookup: CDR1 SGHRS, CDR2 YFSETQ. CDR3 length equals 15 residues. The CDR3 DNA reads as TGCGCCAGCAGCATGGCTGGGACAGGCATGGACATTCAGTACTTC. Translating it yields CASSMAGTGMDIQYF.

This clonotype was seen more than once but under ten times. This chain uses TRBV11-2 with TRBJ2-2; the D call may be TRBD1 or TRBD2 (5 bases each). V was cut by 2 bases and J by 7 bases, with 11 bases left in between. This CDR3 spans 14 amino acids. Looked up from germline, CDR1 is SGHAT and CDR2 is FQNNGV. CDR3 in amino acids: CASSLISRGGELFF. The CDR3 bases are TGTGCCAGCAGCTTAATTTCGAGGGGCGGGGAGCTGTTTTTT.

Worth noting for this clonotype: This clone may be a read error of a much larger clone one base away. V and J are TRBV14 and TRBJ1-1; 9 bases map to TRBD1. CDR3 length: 18 amino acids. Germline-derived CDR1 and CDR2 are SGHDN and FVKESK. CDR3 in amino acids: CANSQGGAWDRVNTEAFF. The CDR3 bases are TGTGCCAACAGCCAAGGCGGAGCTTGGGACAGGGTGAACACTGAAGCTTTCTTT.

The chain carries TRBV27 and TRBJ2-7; D tentatively reads TRBD1 or TRBD2 (5 bases each). Germline-derived CDR1 and CDR2 are MNHEY and SMNVEV (reference sequence). With 4 bases removed from V and 6 bases from J, the gap between germline ends came to 13 bases. CDR3 size: 13 residues. CDR3 sequence (DNA): TGTGCCAGCAGTTGGGCCGGGACCTTCGAGCAGTACTTC. Residues: CASSWAGTFEQYF.

This clonotype has a handful of counts. The chain links TRBV7-8 to TRBJ2-6; 9 bases agree with TRBD1. CDR3 length: 16 amino acids. From germline, CDR1 is SGHVS and CDR2 FQNEAQ. The V segment lost 5 bases and the J segment 4 bases; nucleotides outside the gene matches: 6. Written as DNA, the CDR3 is TGTGCCAGCAGCACGCGGACAGGGGCAGGGGCCAACGTCCTGACTTTC. It is translated as CASSTRTGAGANVLTF.

V gene TRBV3-1 combines with J gene TRBJ2-2; TRBD1 agrees at 9 bases. With V trimmed by 3 bases and J by 2 bases, 1 base remained unmatched. The CDR3 has 15 residues. CDR1 and CDR2 (germline): LGHDT, YNNKEL (reference sequence). In nucleotides, the CDR3 is TGTGCCAGCAGCCAGACAGGGGGAAACACCGGGGAGCTGTTTTTT. It codes for CASSQTGGNTGELFF.

The rearrangement joins TRBV20-1 to TRBJ1-3; D is uncertain. The V and J ends lost 3 bases and 0 bases respectively, with 6 bases between them. The CDR3 covers 13 residues. Per germline, CDR1 DFQATT and CDR2 SNEGSKA (reference sequence). The CDR3 reads CSARDPSGNTIYF. The CDR3 nucleotides read TGCAGTGCTAGGGATCCCTCTGGAAACACCATATATTTT.

This chain connects TRBV11-2 to TRBJ2-7; 10 bases line up with TRBD1. The CDR3 sequence is 16 residues long. CDR1 SGHAT and CDR2 FQNNGV come from the germline V gene. V trimming: 1 base; J trimming: 6 bases; junction bases outside the gene matches: 9. The CDR3 spells CASSLAAGTGVAEQYF. For the CDR3, the DNA is TGTGCCAGCAGCTTAGCCGCCGGGACAGGGGTAGCCGAGCAGTACTTC.

The chain recombines TRBV19 with TRBJ2-2, with D tentatively TRBD2 (6 bases). CDR1 and CDR2 (germline): LNHDA, SQIVND (reference sequence). V was cut by 7 bases and J by 7 bases, with 13 bases left in between. This CDR3 region has 13 residues. CDR3 DNA sequence: TGTGCCAGTAAAACGGGAGTGATCGGGGAGCTGTTTTTT. It encodes CASKTGVIGELFF.

The chain combines TRBV28 with TRBJ2-5; D might be TRBD1 (7 bases). The length of the CDR3 is 13 residues. Trimming cost V 6 bases and J 1 base, with 9 bases left between them. Germline V gene sequence: CDR1 MDHEN, CDR2 SYDVKM. The CDR3 spells CASRRDSQETQYF. CDR3 in DNA: TGTGCCAGCAGGCGGGACAGCCAAGAGACCCAGTACTTC.

To note about this clonotype: Sequence at one end of the junction differs from germline and may be a read error. The chain is built from TRBV7-2 and TRBJ2-7, with 12 bases matching TRBD1. Germline V gene sequence: CDR1 SGHTA, CDR2 FQGNSA. This CDR3 is 15 amino acids long. CDR3 amino acids: CASSLAGTGGFEQYF. CDR3 bases: TGTGCCAGCAGCCTAGCCGGGACAGGGGGCTTCGAGCAGTACTTC.

The rearrangement links TRBV30 to TRBJ1-5; 7 bases match TRBD1. The trim removed 3 bases at V and 5 bases at J, leaving 10 bases unmatched. CDR1 is GTSNPN, CDR2 SVGIG, per germline (reference sequence). The CDR3 loop spans 15 amino acids. The CDR3 loop reads CAWSPGTRGDQPQHF. CDR3 DNA: TGTGCCTGGAGCCCCGGGACCAGGGGGGATCAGCCCCAGCATTTT.

This clonotype was counted at least ten times. The V and J genes are TRBV10-3 and TRBJ2-7; the D is unclear. Trimming pared 3 bases from V and 6 bases from J, leaving 15 bases between. This CDR3 contains 14 residues. In germline, CDR1 is ENHRY, CDR2 SYGVKD. CDR3 DNA sequence: TGTGCCATCAGTGAAGGGCAGGCCTCTCTCGAGCAGTACTTC. This sequence encodes CAISEGQASLEQYF.

This clonotype was found many times. DNA for the CDR3: TGTGCCAGCAGCTTAGTGTCCCGAGGGGAGCTGTTTTTT. Translating gives CASSLVSRGELFF. The chain uses TRBV11-2 and TRBJ2-2; the D is unclear. V was clipped by 1 base and J by 8 bases, with 8 bases between them. CDR1 is SGHAT, CDR2 FQNNGV, per germline. The CDR3 totals 13 residues. The full variable domain, with the rest looked up from reference TRBV11-2 and TRBJ2-2, is EAGVAQSPRYKIIEKRQSVAFWCNPISGHATLYWYQQILGQGPKLLIQFQNNGVVDDSQLPKDRFSAERLKGVDSTLKIQPAKLEDSAVYLCASSLVSRGELFFGEGSRLTVL.

This clonotype was recorded at least ten times. V usage is TRBV7-9 and J usage is TRBJ2-3, with 8 bases fitting TRBD2. V gave up 5 bases and J gave up 4 bases; unmatched junction bases: 8. The V gene's germline CDR1 is SEHNR and CDR2 FQNEAQ (reference sequence). CDR3 length equals 15 residues. The CDR3 sequence is CASSPSGGSADTQYF. In DNA, the CDR3 is TGTGCCAGCAGCCCCAGCGGGGGTAGCGCAGATACGCAGTATTTT.

This clonotype showed up just a few times. This rearrangement joins TRBV11-2 to TRBJ2-6; maybe TRBD1 (6 bases). This CDR3 contains 17 residues. Trimming pared 5 bases from V and 1 base from J, leaving 15 bases between. From germline, CDR1 is SGHAT and CDR2 FQNNGV. CDR3 DNA sequence: TGTGCCAGCAGCGGTATCAAGGGGGATTCTGGGGCCAACGTCCTGACTTTC. Translating it yields CASSGIKGDSGANVLTF.

The chain is built from TRBV27 and TRBJ2-5, with D hard to call. Germline V lookup: CDR1 MNHEY, CDR2 SMNVEV (reference sequence). V was cut by 2 bases and J by 3 bases, with 13 bases left in between. CDR3 length: 15 amino acids. CDR3 DNA sequence: TGTGCCAGCAGTTTAAAACACCCTTATGAAGAGACCCAGTACTTC. Protein: CASSLKHPYEETQYF.

This clonotype was seen a handful of times. The gene calls are TRBV6-2 or TRBV6-3 and TRBJ1-1; a weak D match, TRBD1 (5 bases). Looked up from germline, CDR1 is MNHEY and CDR2 is SVGEGT. The CDR3 totals 15 residues. Trimming shortened V by 5 bases and J by 0 bases, and 13 bases separated the two germline ends. CDR3 in amino acids: CASSDPQVLNTEAFF. DNA of the CDR3: TGTGCCAGCAGTGATCCACAGGTCCTGAACACTGAAGCTTTCTTT.

The chain uses TRBV19 and TRBJ1-5, with 9 bases aligning to TRBD1. Germline CDR1 and CDR2: LNHDA and SQIVND (reference sequence). The trim removed 8 bases at V and 4 bases at J, leaving 6 bases unmatched. This CDR3 comprises 14 residues. CDR3 region: CASSHGQGNQPQHF. The CDR3 nucleotides read TGTGCCAGTTCTCACGGACAGGGGAATCAGCCCCAGCATTTT. The whole variable domain, filled in from reference TRBV19 and TRBJ1-5, reads DGGITQSPKYLFRKEGQNVTLSCEQNLNHDAMYWYRQDPGQGLRLIYYSQIVNDFQKGDIAEGYSVSREKKESFPLTVTSAQKNPTAFYLCASSHGQGNQPQHFGDGTRLSIL.

The chain has TRBV27 and TRBJ2-2, with 7 bases that match TRBD1. The V segment lost 6 bases and the J segment 1 base; nucleotides outside the gene matches: 8. This CDR3 is 16 amino acids long. Germline V gene data show CDR1 as MNHEY and CDR2 as SMNVEV (reference sequence). In nucleotides, the CDR3 is TGTGCCAGCAGCTACAGGGGTACTATGAACACCGGGGAGCTGTTTTTT. Its translation: CASSYRGTMNTGELFF.

This clonotype was seen a few times. The V gene is TRBV18, the J gene TRBJ2-7; 10 bases align to TRBD2. V lost 3 bases to trimming and J lost 6 bases; unmatched junction nucleotides: 2. The CDR3 covers 13 residues. Germline lookup yields CDR1 KGHSH and CDR2 LQKENI. The CDR3 reads CASSPVAGGEQYF. The CDR3 DNA reads TGTGCCAGCTCACCTGTAGCGGGAGGCGAGCAGTACTTC.

This clonotype has more than one count but fewer than ten. The chain has TRBV24-1 and TRBJ2-1, with 7 bases fitting TRBD1. The germline CDR1 and CDR2 sequences are KGHDR and SFDVKD. The CDR3 sequence is 14 residues long. V shed 5 bases, J shed 9 bases, and the junction held 9 bases outside the gene matches. The CDR3 region is CATSARGGRIEQFF. DNA for the CDR3: TGTGCCACCAGTGCTAGAGGGGGCCGAATTGAGCAGTTCTTC.

In this sample, this clonotype turned up many times. J is TRBJ1-1 and V is TRBV28; D unresolved. V lost 7 bases, J lost 1 base, and 13 bases lay in between. Germline CDR1 reads MDHEN; CDR2 reads SYDVKM. The CDR3 extends over 14 amino acids. CDR3 bases: TGTGCCAGCACCCTAGGTTGGGGGAACACTGAAGCTTTCTTT. Protein: CASTLGWGNTEAFF.

This chain joins TRBV28 and TRBJ2-7; 16 bases line up with TRBD2. The CDR3 is made up of 17 amino acids. CDR1 MDHEN and CDR2 SYDVKM come from the germline V gene. J gave up 9 bases and V 4 bases, and 12 bases lay outside the gene matches. The chain's CDR3 is CASSSGLAGGPSFGQYF. Written as DNA, the CDR3 is TGTGCCAGCAGTTCGGGACTAGCGGGAGGGCCCTCTTTCGGGCAGTACTTC.